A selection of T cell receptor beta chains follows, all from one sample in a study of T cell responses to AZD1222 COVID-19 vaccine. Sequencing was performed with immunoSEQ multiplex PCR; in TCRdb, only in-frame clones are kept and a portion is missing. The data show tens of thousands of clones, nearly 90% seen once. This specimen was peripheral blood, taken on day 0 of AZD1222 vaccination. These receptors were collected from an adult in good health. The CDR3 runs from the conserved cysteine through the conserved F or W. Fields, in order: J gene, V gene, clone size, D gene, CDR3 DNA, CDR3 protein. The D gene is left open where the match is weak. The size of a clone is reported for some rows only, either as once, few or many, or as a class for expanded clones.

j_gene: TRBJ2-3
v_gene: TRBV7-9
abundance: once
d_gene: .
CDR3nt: TGTGCCAGCAGCTTAATCCGGGCATCCACAGATACGCAGTATTTT
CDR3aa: CASSLIRASTDTQYF

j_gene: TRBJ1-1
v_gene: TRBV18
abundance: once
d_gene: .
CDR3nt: TGTGCCAGCTCACCATTTGACGACATGAACACTGAAGCTTTCTTT
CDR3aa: CASSPFDDMNTEAFF

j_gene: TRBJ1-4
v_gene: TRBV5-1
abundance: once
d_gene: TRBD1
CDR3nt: TGCGCCAGCAGCTTACAGGGGTTTAATGAAAAACTGTTTTTT
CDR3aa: CASSLQGFNEKLFF

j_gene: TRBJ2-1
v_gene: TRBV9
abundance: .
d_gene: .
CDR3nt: TGTGCCAGCAGCCCCAGATTAGCGAACCCTTACAATGAGCAGTTCTTC
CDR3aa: CASSPRLANPYNEQFF

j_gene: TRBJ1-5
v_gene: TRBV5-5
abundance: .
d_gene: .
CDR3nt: TGTGCCAGCAGTCCGTCCCCGGGGCGCAATCAGCCCCAGCATTTT
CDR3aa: CASSPSPGRNQPQHF

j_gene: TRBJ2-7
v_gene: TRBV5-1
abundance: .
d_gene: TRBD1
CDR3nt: TGCGCCAGCAGCACCGGGACAGGGGGTGAGCAGTACTTC
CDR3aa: CASSTGTGGEQYF

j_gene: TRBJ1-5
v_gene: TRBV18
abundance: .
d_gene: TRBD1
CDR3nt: TGTGCCAGCTCACCATTGGGACAGAGCGCCTATCAGCCCCAGCATTTT
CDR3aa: CASSPLGQSAYQPQHF

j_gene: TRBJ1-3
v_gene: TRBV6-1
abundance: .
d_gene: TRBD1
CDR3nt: TGTGCCAGCAGTGAGGGACAGGGTGGAAACACCATATATTTT
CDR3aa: CASSEGQGGNTIYF

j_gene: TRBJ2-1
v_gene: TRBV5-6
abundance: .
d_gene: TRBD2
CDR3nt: TGTGCCAGCAGCTTGAGGCGGGAGGGTGAGCAGTTCTTC
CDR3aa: CASSLRREGEQFF

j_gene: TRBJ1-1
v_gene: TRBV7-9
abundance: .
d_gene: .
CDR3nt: TGTGCCAGCAGCTTAGCGTTACAGTCGAACACTGAAGCTTTCTTT
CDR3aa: CASSLALQSNTEAFF

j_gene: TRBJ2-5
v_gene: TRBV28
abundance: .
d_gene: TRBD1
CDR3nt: TGTGCCAGCAGTTTCCAGGGGGCGTGGGGAAAGACCCAGTACTTC
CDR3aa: CASSFQGAWGKTQYF

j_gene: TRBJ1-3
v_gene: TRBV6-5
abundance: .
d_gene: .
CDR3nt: TGTGCCAGCAGTTACGCATCCGGTGGGAACATATATTTT
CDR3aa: CASSYASGGNIYF

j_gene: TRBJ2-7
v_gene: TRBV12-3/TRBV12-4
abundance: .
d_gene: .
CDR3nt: TGTGCCAGCAGAGACGGCCGGGGCTACGAGCAGTACTTC
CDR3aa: CASRDGRGYEQYF

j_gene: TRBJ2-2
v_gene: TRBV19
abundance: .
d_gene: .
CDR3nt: TGTGCCAGTAGGGCAGGGGAGAGAAACGGGGAGCTGTTTTTT
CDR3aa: CASRAGERNGELFF

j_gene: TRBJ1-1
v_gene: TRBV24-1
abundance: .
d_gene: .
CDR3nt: TGTGCCACCAGTGGCACAGGGTTCCAAGCTTTCTTT
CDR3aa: CATSGTGFQAFF

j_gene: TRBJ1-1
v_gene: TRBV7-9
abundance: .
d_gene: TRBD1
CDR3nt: TGTGCCAGCAGCATTGGACAGGGAAACACTGAAGCTTTCTTT
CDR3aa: CASSIGQGNTEAFF

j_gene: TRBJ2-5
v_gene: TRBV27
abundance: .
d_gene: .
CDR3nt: TGTGCCAGCAAAAGTCTGGCGGCTCAGGAGACCCAGTACTTC
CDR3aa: CASKSLAAQETQYF

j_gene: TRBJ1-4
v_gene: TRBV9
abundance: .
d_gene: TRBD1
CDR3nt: TGTGCCAGCAGCGTAGGGCTCGAGGACAGGGTCGAAAAACTGTTTTTT
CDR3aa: CASSVGLEDRVEKLFF

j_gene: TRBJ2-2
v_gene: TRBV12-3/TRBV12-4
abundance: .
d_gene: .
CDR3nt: TGTGCCAGCAGTGGACAATTGACCGGGGAGCTGTTTTTT
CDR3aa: CASSGQLTGELFF

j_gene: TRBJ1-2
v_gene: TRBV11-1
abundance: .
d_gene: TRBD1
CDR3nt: TGTGCCAGCAGCTCGGGACAGGGGGTTGATCTCTATGGCTACACCTTC
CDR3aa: CASSSGQGVDLYGYTF

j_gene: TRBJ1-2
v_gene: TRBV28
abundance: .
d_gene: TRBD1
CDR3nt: TGTGCCAGCGGGATTACCGACAGGGGCTATGGCTACACCTTC
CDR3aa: CASGITDRGYGYTF

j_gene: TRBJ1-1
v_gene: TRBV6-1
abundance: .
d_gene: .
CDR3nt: TGTGCCAGCAGTGAATCGCCGACGAACACTGAAGCTTTCTTT
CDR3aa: CASSESPTNTEAFF

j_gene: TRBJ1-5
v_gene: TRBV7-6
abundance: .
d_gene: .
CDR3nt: TGTGCCAGCAGCTTAGGTCCCGATCAGCCCCAGCATTTT
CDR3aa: CASSLGPDQPQHF

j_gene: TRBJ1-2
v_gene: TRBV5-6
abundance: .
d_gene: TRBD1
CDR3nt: TGTGCCAGCAGCTTCTACGACAGGGGGACGGATGGCTACACCTTC
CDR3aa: CASSFYDRGTDGYTF

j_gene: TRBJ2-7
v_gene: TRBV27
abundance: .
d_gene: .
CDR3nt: TGTGCCAGCCTGAGCCAGGGATCCTACGAGCAGTACTTC
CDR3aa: CASLSQGSYEQYF

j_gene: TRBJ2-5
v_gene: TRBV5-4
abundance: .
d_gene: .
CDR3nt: TGTGCCAGCAGCACGAAAGCGGGTTCGGAGACCCAGTACTTC
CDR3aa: CASSTKAGSETQYF

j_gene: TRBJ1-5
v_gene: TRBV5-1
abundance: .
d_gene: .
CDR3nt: TGCGCCAGCAGCTTGGGGGGGTTTCAGCCCCAGCATTTT
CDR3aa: CASSLGGFQPQHF

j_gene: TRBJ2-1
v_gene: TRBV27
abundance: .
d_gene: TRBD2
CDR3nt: TGTGCCAGCAGTTTCCAGCGGGAGGGGAGTGAGCAGTTCTTC
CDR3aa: CASSFQREGSEQFF

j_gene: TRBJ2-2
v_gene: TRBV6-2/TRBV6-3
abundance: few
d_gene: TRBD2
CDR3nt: TGTGCCAGCAGTTTTTTCCCAGATCTAGCGGGAGTCTTGGACACCGGGGAGCTGTTTTTT
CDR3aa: CASSFFPDLAGVLDTGELFF

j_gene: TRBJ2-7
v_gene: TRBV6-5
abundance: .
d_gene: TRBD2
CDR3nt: TGTGCCAGCAGCCCAGGGACTAGCGGGATATACGAGCAGTACTTC
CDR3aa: CASSPGTSGIYEQYF